Given below is one T cell receptor (beta chain) in context. Its antigen is unidentified. The source of the sample is a study of cytomegalovirus exposure and HLA in healthy donors. General study points: There were over 150 TCR beta chains listed as cytomegalovirus-associated. In a later analysis, first-cohort TCR clusters were found to tend to co-occur in the approximately 110 validation repertoires. For most TCR sequences rarity was the rule, although some public TCRs occurred in many donors.

The donors were part of the validation cohort of over a hundred subjects. That cohort was separate from the first cohort, which comprised 670 or so subjects. The germline V gene has CDR1 SGHTA and CDR2 FQGNSA. Trimming shortened V by 0 bases and J by 0 bases, and 11 bases separated the two germline ends. This CDR3 has 16 amino acids. Clones were sequenced by immunoSEQ multiplex PCR, and TCRdb holds only the in-frame ones, with some missing. This sample carries approximately 140,000 clones, 86% of them seen once, and the ten largest clones take less than 3%. The J gene is TRBJ2-5, the V gene TRBV7-2; no definite D call. Sequencing used PBMCs. The TCR comes from a man between 18 and 35 years old in good health and CMV-seronegative. CDR3 loop: CASSLAQALYQETQYF. For the CDR3, the DNA is TGTGCCAGCAGCTTAGCCCAAGCCTTGTACCAAGAGACCCAGTACTTC.